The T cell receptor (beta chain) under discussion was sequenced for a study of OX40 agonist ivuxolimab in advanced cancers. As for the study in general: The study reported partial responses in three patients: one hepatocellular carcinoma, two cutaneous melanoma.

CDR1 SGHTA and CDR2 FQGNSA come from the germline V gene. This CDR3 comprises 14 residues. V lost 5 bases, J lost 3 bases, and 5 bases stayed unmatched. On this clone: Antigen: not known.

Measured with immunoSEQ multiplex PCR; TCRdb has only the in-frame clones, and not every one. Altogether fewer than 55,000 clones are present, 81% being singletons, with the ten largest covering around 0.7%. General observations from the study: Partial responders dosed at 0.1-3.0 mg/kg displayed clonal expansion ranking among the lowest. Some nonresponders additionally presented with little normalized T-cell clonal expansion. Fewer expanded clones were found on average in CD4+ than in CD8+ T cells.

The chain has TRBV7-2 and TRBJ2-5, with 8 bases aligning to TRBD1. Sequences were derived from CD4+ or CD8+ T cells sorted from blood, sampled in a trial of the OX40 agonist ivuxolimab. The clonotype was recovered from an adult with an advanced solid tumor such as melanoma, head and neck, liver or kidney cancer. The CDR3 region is CASSRGTGKETQYF. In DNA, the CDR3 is TGTGCCAGCAGCAGAGGGACAGGAAAAGAGACCCAGTACTTC.